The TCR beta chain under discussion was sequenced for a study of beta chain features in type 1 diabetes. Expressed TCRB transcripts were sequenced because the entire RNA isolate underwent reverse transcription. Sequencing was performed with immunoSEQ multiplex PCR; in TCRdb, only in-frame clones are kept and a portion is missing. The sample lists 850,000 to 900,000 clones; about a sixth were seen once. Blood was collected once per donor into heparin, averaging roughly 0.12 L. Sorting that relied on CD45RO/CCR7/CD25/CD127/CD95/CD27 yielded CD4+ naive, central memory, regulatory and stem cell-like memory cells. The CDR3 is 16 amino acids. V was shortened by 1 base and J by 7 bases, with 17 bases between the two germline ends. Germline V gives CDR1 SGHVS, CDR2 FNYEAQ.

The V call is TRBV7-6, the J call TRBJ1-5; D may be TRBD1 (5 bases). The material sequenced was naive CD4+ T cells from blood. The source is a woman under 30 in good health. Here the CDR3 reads CASSLGPQGAGQPQHF. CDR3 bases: TGTGCCAGCAGCTTAGGGCCCCAGGGTGCAGGCCAGCCCCAGCATTTT.